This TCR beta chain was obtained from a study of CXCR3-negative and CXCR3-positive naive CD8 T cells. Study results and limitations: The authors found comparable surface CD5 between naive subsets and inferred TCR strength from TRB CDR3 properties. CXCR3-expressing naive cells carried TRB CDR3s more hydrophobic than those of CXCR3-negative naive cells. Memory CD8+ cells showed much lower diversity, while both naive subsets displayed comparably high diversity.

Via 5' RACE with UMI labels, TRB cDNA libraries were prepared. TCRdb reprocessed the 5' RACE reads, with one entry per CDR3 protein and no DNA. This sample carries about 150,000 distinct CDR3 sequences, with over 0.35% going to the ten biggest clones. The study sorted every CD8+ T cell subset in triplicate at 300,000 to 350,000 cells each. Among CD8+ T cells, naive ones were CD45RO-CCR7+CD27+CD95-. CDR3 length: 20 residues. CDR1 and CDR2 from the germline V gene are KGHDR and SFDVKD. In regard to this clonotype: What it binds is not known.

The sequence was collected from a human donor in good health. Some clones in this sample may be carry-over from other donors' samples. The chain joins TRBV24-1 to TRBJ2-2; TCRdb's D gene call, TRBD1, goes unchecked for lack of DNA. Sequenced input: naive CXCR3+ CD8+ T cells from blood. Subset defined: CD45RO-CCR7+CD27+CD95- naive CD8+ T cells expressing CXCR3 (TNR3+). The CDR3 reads CATSDLPRTGGPGHTGELFF.